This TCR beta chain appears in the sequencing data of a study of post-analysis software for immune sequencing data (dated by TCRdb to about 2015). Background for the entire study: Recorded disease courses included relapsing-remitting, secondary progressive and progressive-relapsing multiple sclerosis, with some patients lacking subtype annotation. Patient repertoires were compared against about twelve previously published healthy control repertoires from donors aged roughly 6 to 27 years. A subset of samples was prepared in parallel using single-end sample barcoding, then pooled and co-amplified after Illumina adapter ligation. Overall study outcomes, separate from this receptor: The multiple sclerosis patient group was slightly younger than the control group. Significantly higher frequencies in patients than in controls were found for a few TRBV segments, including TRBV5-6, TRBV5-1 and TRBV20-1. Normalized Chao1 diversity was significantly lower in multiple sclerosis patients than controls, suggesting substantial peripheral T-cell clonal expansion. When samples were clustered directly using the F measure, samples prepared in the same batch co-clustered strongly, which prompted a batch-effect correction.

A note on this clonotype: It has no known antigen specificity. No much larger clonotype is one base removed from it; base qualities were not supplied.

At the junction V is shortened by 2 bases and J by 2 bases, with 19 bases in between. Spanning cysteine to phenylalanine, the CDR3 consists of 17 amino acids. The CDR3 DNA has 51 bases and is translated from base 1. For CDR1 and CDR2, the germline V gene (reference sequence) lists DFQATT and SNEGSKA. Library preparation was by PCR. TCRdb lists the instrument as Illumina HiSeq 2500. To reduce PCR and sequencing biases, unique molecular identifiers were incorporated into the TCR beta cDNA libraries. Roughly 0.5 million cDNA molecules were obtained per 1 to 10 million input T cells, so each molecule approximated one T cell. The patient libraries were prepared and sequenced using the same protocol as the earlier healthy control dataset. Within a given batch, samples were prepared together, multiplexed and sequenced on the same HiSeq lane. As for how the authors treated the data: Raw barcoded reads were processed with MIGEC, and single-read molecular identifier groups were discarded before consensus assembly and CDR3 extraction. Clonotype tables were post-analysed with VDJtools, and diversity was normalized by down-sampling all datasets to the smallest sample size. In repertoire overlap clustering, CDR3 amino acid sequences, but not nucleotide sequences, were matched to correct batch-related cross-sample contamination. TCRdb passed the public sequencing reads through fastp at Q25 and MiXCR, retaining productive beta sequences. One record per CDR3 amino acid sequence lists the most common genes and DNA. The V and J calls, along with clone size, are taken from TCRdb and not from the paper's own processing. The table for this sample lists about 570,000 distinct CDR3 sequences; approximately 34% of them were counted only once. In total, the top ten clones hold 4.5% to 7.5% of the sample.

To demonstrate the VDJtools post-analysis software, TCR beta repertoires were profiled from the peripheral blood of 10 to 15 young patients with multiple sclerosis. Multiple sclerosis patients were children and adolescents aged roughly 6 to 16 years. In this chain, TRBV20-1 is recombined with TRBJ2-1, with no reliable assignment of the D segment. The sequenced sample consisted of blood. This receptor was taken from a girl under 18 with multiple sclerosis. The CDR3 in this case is CSARQRRAPRPYNEQFF. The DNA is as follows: TGCAGTGCTAGACAACGACGCGCGCCAAGGCCCTACAATGAGCAGTTCTTC.